This TCR beta chain was captured in a study of vaccination effects on CD4 cells after COVID-19. Study as a whole: Within the ViraFEST assay, antigen-specific CD4+ T cells underwent expansion with viral peptide pools prior to sequencing.

On this clone: The antigen is undetermined.

Investigators separated out CD4+ T cells once around 9 days of culture had passed. Method: immunoSEQ multiplex PCR; TCRdb's copy keeps in-frame clones and lacks some. This table holds fewer than 75,000 clones, roughly four fifths found once. The source of this sequence is a human donor who received a COVID-19 vaccine. The material was CD4+ T cells from PBMCs cultured without peptide, obtained before COVID-19 vaccination.

The CDR3 nucleotides are TGTGCCAGTAGTATCCCGGCAGGGGGCATCGGGGAGCTGTTTTTT. Translating it yields CASSIPAGGIGELFF. This chain links TRBV19 with TRBJ2-2; 8 bases are shared with TRBD1. Per germline, CDR1 LNHDA and CDR2 SQIVND (reference sequence). The CDR3 is made up of 15 amino acids. V dropped 3 bases and J dropped 7; count of bases not matched to a gene: 7.